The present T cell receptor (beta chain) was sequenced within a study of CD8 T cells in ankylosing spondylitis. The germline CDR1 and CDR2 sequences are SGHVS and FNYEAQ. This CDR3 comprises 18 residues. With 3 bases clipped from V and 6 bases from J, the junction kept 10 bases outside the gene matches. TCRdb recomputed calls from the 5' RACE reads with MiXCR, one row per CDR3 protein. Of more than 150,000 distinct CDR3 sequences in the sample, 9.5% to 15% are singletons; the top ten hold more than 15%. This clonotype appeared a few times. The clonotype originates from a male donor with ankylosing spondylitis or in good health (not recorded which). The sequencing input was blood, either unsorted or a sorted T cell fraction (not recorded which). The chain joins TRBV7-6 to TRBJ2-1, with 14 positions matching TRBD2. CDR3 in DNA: TGTGCCAGCAGCTTGGGGACTAGCGGGAGTCAGAACCCCAATGAGCAGTTCTTC. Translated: CASSLGTSGSQNPNEQFF.